Shown below are 29 T cell receptor beta chains from a single sample sequenced in a study of blood T cell repertoires in COVID-19. TCRdb's copy holds only in-frame clones and misses some; the assay was immunoSEQ multiplex PCR. The sample gives 130,000 to 150,000 clones, 85% of which show up once; 2.5% to 3% is in the top ten. The sequencing sample was made of peripheral blood. The receptors stem from a woman aged 40 to 50 with active or convalescent COVID-19.

The chain links TRBV14 to TRBJ1-1; the match to TRBD1 covers 9 bases. The length of the CDR3 is 13 residues. V shed 4 bases, J shed 4 bases, and the junction held 1 base outside the gene matches. CDR1 and CDR2 (germline): SGHDN, FVKESK. In DNA form, the CDR3 reads TGTGCCAGCAGCCCGGACAGGGGCACTGAAGCTTTCTTT. As protein: CASSPDRGTEAFF.

The gene calls are TRBV30 and TRBJ1-2; D is undetermined. V was cut by 0 bases and J by 6 bases, with 14 bases left in between. The CDR3 has 14 residues. Germline CDR1 GTSNPN, CDR2 SVGIG (reference sequence). This chain's CDR3 is CAWSVSARNNGYTF. In nucleotides, the CDR3 is TGTGCCTGGAGTGTAAGCGCGAGGAACAATGGCTACACCTTC.

The rearrangement uses TRBV5-6 and TRBJ1-6; D remains unclear. The length of the CDR3 is 14 residues. With 6 bases removed from V and 10 bases from J, the gap between germline ends came to 17 bases. The germline V gene encodes CDR1 SGHDT and CDR2 YYEEEE. The CDR3 sequence is CASIQRGSRSPLHF. The DNA for the CDR3 is TGTGCCAGCATCCAGCGAGGGAGCAGGTCACCCCTCCACTTT.

The chain has TRBV6-6 and TRBJ1-5; tentative D call: TRBD1 (5 bases). V lost 0 bases to trimming and J lost 4 bases, with 10 bases between them. The CDR3 length is 15 residues. Germline assignment: CDR1 MNHNY and CDR2 SVGAGI (reference sequence). The DNA for the CDR3 is TGTGCCAGCAGTTACTCGACCAGGGTGAATCAGCCCCAGCATTTT. Its translation: CASSYSTRVNQPQHF.

The chain is built from TRBV6-5 and TRBJ1-2; D is unclear. With 6 bases removed from V and 4 bases from J, the gap between germline ends came to 12 bases. The CDR3 covers 13 residues. The germline V gene has CDR1 MNHEY and CDR2 SVGAGI. As DNA, the CDR3 is TGTGCCAGCAGCCAGACGGAGAGCTATGGCTACACCTTC. This codes for CASSQTESYGYTF.

The rearrangement uses TRBV28 and TRBJ1-5; D is unclear. The V and J ends lost 3 bases and 3 bases respectively, with 6 bases between them. The CDR3 covers 13 residues. CDR1 is MDHEN and CDR2 is SYDVKM in the germline V gene. The CDR3 protein is CASSFPHNQPQHF. CDR3 DNA: TGTGCCAGCAGTTTCCCCCACAATCAGCCCCAGCATTTT.

V is TRBV25-1 and J is TRBJ2-7, with D uncertain. The ends were cut back, 5 bases at V and 3 bases at J, with 8 bases in the middle. Per germline, CDR1 MGHDK and CDR2 SYGVNS. The CDR3 spans 12 residues. CDR3 sequence (DNA): TGTGCCAGCAGTCACACCCGCTACGAGCAGTACTTC. This encodes CASSHTRYEQYF.

The J gene is TRBJ1-2, the V gene TRBV2, with TRBD1 matching 8 bases. Losses at the gene ends were 11 bases for V and 2 bases for J; bases not matched to a gene: 10. This CDR3 has 14 residues. In germline, CDR1 is SNHLY, CDR2 FYNNEI. The CDR3 sequence: CAGRSRGLNYGYTF. The CDR3 DNA reads as TGTGCCGGAAGGAGCAGGGGGCTGAACTATGGCTACACCTTC. The variable domain in full, with the rest retrieved from reference TRBV2 and TRBJ1-2, is EPEVTQTPSHQVTQMGQEVILRCVPISNHLYFYWYRQILGQKVEFLVSFYNNEISEKSEIFDDQFSVERPDGSNFTLKIRSTKLEDSAMYFCAGRSRGLNYGYTFGSGTRLTVV.

The chain links TRBV7-2 to TRBJ2-2; D is perhaps TRBD1 (6 bases). The CDR3 is made up of 15 amino acids. Germline V gene lookup returns CDR1 SGHTA and CDR2 FQGNSA. Trimming shortened V by 5 bases and J by 4 bases, and 14 bases separated the two germline ends. The CDR3 sequence is CASSRTARGTGELFF. The CDR3 DNA is TGTGCCAGCAGCCGGACAGCGCGAGGCACCGGGGAGCTGTTTTTT.

The chain has TRBV7-2 and TRBJ2-1; 8 bases fit TRBD1. J lost 4 bases, V lost 1 base, and 3 bases had no gene match. The CDR3 contains 15 residues. Germline assignment: CDR1 SGHTA and CDR2 FQGNSA. CDR3 in amino acids: CASSLEGQGYNEQFF. CDR3 bases: TGTGCCAGCAGCTTAGAAGGACAGGGTTACAATGAGCAGTTCTTC.

The chain employs TRBV4-1 and TRBJ2-7; D is unclear. CDR3 length: 13 residues. Trimming pared 0 bases from V and 3 bases from J, leaving 6 bases between. Per the germline V gene, CDR1 is MGHRA and CDR2 is YSYEKL. CDR3 nucleotide sequence: TGCGCCAGCAGCCAAGAGTGGAGCTACGAGCAGTACTTC. Encoded protein: CASSQEWSYEQYF.

This CDR3 is CASSLGGGSTDTQYF. The CDR3 DNA is TGTGCCAGCAGCTTAGGTGGGGGGAGCACAGATACGCAGTATTTT. The chain carries TRBV11-2 and TRBJ2-3, with D maybe TRBD2 (6 bases). The CDR3 sequence is 15 residues long. Deletions cut 1 base from V and 0 bases from J, with 8 bases between. Germline CDR1 and CDR2: SGHAT and FQNNGV. Full variable domain (remainder filled in from reference TRBV11-2 and TRBJ2-3): EAGVAQSPRYKIIEKRQSVAFWCNPISGHATLYWYQQILGQGPKLLIQFQNNGVVDDSQLPKDRFSAERLKGVDSTLKIQPAKLEDSAVYLCASSLGGGSTDTQYFGPGTRLTVL.

This clone was counted a few times. The chain uses TRBV5-1 and TRBJ1-3; maybe TRBD1 (5 bases). CDR3 size: 16 residues. V was pared by 0 bases and J by 0 bases, with 10 bases between. Germline assignment: CDR1 SGHRS and CDR2 YFSETQ. The CDR3 DNA reads TGCGCCAGCAGCTTGGCGGCAGGGCTCTCTGGAAACACCATATATTTT. This encodes CASSLAAGLSGNTIYF.

The gene calls are TRBV6-5 and TRBJ1-2; D might be TRBD1 (5 bases). CDR3 length: 14 residues. The V end was cut by 8 bases, the J end by 2 bases, with 15 bases between. Germline CDR1 MNHEY, CDR2 SVGAGI. CDR3 sequence: CASLPDGGNYGYTF. Here the CDR3 DNA reads TGTGCCAGCCTCCCCGACGGGGGGAACTATGGCTACACCTTC.

V gene TRBV3-1 (or the pseudogene TRBV3-2) combines with J gene TRBJ1-2; 8 bases agree with TRBD1. Germline lookup yields CDR1 LGHDT and CDR2 YNNKEL (reference sequence). The CDR3 runs 18 residues. V shed 4 bases, J shed 0 bases, and the junction held 13 bases outside the gene matches. CDR3 bases: TGTGCCAGCAGCCGGTCCGGGCAGGGGGCCCTAGCTAACTATGGCTACACCTTC. Encoded protein: CASSRSGQGALANYGYTF.

The DNA of the CDR3 is TGTGCCTGGAGTGTTGGACTAGCGGGGAGGAACATTCAGTACTTC. The encoded protein is CAWSVGLAGRNIQYF. The chain has TRBV30 and TRBJ2-4; 12 bases fit TRBD2. J was trimmed by 7 bases and V by 0 bases; bases with no gene match: 4. The CDR3 is 15 amino acids. Germline V gene sequence: CDR1 GTSNPN, CDR2 SVGIG (reference sequence).

The chain joins TRBV20-1 to TRBJ1-2, with no clear D. Germline V gene sequence: CDR1 DFQATT, CDR2 SNEGSKA (reference sequence). Trimming took 3 bases from V and 4 from J, leaving 9 bases between them. This CDR3 has 12 amino acids. The CDR3 DNA sequence: TGCAGTGCTAGTGAGGTCGGCTATGGCTACACCTTC. Its protein product is CSASEVGYGYTF.

The chain carries TRBV11-3 and TRBJ1-1, with 8 bases lining up with TRBD1. CDR1 and CDR2 from the germline V gene are SGHNT and YENEEA. This CDR3 comprises 13 residues. V was clipped by 5 bases and J by 8 bases; unmatched bases: 7. CDR3 sequence reads: CASSRRGQGEAFF. CDR3 nucleotide sequence: TGTGCCAGCAGCCGCCGCGGACAGGGCGAAGCTTTCTTT.

The rearrangement uses TRBV15 and TRBJ1-3; 7 positions agree with TRBD1. CDR1 and CDR2 from the germline V gene are LNHNV and YYDKDF (reference sequence). The CDR3 spans 16 residues. V was clipped by 8 bases and J by 0 bases; unmatched bases: 10. The CDR3 protein is CATDAGTADSGNTIYF. The CDR3 DNA reads TGTGCCACCGACGCCGGGACAGCTGACTCTGGAAACACCATATATTTT.

This rearrangement joins TRBV18 to TRBJ1-5, with 10 bases matching TRBD1. Germline CDR1 is KGHSH and CDR2 is LQKENI. V lost 4 bases to trimming and J lost 4 bases; unmatched junction nucleotides: 1. This CDR3 is built from 14 residues. The CDR3 sequence is CASSRDRGNQPQHF. DNA for the CDR3: TGTGCCAGCTCACGGGACAGGGGAAATCAGCCCCAGCATTTT.

This clone was found a few times. The chain uses TRBV4-1 and TRBJ1-2; D not resolved. CDR3 length: 14 residues. Trimming removed 0 bases at V and 7 bases at J, with 12 bases between. Germline V CDR1 and CDR2: MGHRA, YSYEKL. The DNA for the CDR3 is TGCGCCAGCAGCCAAGACCTGGCTCTCAGTGGCTACACCTTC. The encoded protein is CASSQDLALSGYTF.

This chain uses TRBV6-6 with TRBJ1-1, with a tentative D call TRBD1 (5 bases). Trimming stripped 4 bases from V and 11 bases from J, with 20 bases between. Germline V gene data show CDR1 as MNHNY and CDR2 as SVGAGI (reference sequence). This CDR3 spans 14 amino acids. The CDR3 spells CASSFGRSSEGAFF. DNA for the CDR3: TGTGCCAGCAGTTTTGGTCGTTCCTCGGAGGGGGCTTTCTTT.

The gene calls are TRBV7-2 and TRBJ2-7; 8 nucleotides agree with TRBD2. The CDR3 runs to 13 residues. Germline V CDR1 and CDR2: SGHTA, FQGNSA. After removal of 3 bases from V and 4 bases from J, the junction contained 2 bases not matched to a gene. CDR3 in DNA: TGTGCCAGCAGCTTCTCTAGCGGGTACGAGCAGTACTTC. Protein: CASSFSSGYEQYF.

The V and J genes are TRBV6-5 and TRBJ2-7; 9 bases match TRBD2. With 4 bases clipped from V and 4 bases from J, the junction kept 11 bases outside the gene matches. Germline CDR1 and CDR2: MNHEY and SVGAGI. The CDR3 runs to 16 residues. DNA of the CDR3: TGTGCCAGCAGTTCACCCTATGCGGGAGGGAAATACGAGCAGTACTTC. Protein: CASSSPYAGGKYEQYF.

The chain recombines TRBV9 with TRBJ2-7; 9 bases are a match to TRBD2. The V gene end was trimmed by 0 bases and the J gene end by 5 bases; junction bases not matched to a gene: 3. This CDR3 contains 14 residues. Germline V gene data show CDR1 as SGDLS and CDR2 as YYNGEE. In nucleotides, the CDR3 is TGTGCCAGCAGCGTAGAGGCGGGAGGGAACGAGCAGTACTTC. Residues: CASSVEAGGNEQYF.

This clone was seen a handful of times. The chain employs TRBV19 and TRBJ1-1, with D perhaps matching TRBD1 (5 bases). This CDR3 spans 15 amino acids. Trimming shortened V by 3 bases and J by 6 bases, and 17 bases separated the two germline ends. CDR1 LNHDA and CDR2 SQIVND come from the germline V gene (reference sequence). CDR3 DNA: TGTGCCAGTAGTATTGGTCAGGGTCCTCGGGCTGAAGCTTTCTTT. Translating it yields CASSIGQGPRAEAFF.

The chain links TRBV19 to TRBJ1-5; a weak D match, TRBD1 (5 bases). V was trimmed by 6 bases and J by 4 bases, leaving 19 bases between them. The CDR3 contains 16 residues. Germline V gene sequence: CDR1 LNHDA, CDR2 SQIVND (reference sequence). This CDR3 reads CASRPRGWGDNQPQHF. DNA for the CDR3: TGTGCCAGTAGGCCCCGGGGGTGGGGAGATAATCAGCCCCAGCATTTT.

V gene TRBV28 combines with J gene TRBJ2-5, with D hard to call. Germline V CDR1 and CDR2: MDHEN, SYDVKM. CDR3 length: 13 amino acids. Between the trimmed V and J ends, which lost 7 bases and 1 base, there was a span of 10 bases. The CDR3 sequence: CASKSGVQETQYF. CDR3 coding DNA: TGTGCCAGCAAATCAGGCGTCCAAGAGACCCAGTACTTC.

DNA of the CDR3: TGTGCCAGCAGTTTAGAAACAGGAACCTCCTACGAGCAGTACTTC. This translates into CASSLETGTSYEQYF. The V gene is TRBV27, the J gene TRBJ2-7; a possible D gene is TRBD1 (5 bases). V was shortened by 2 bases and J by 0 bases, with 11 bases between the two germline ends. CDR3 size: 15 residues. CDR1 and CDR2 from the germline V gene are MNHEY and SMNVEV (reference sequence).